This TCR beta chain was sequenced in a study of blood T cell repertoires in COVID-19. The V end was cut by 6 bases, the J end by 5 bases, with 9 bases between. Germline CDR1 reads ENHRY; CDR2 reads SYGVKD. This CDR3 spans 12 amino acids. Repertoires were generated with immunoSEQ multiplex PCR, while TCRdb's copy carries only in-frame clones and drops some. The sample has 130,000 to 150,000 clones, roughly 80% seen once. This clonotype was obtained from a human donor in a cohort sampled during active COVID-19. V and J are TRBV10-3 and TRBJ2-3; D is ambiguous. The sequenced sample was peripheral blood. The DNA of the CDR3 is TGTGCCATCAGCTCGGTTGGAGATACGCAGTATTTT. Protein: CAISSVGDTQYF.